The 18 T cell receptor beta chains reported below all come from one sample, sequenced in a study of T cells in Graves' hyperthyroidism and ophthalmopathy. The investigators amplified TCR beta CDR3 regions from RNA transcripts. Primed by the HTBI set, a first-round RT-PCR was run on the TCR CDR3. TCRdb re-analysed the multiplex PCR reads in MiXCR, keeping a single row per CDR3 protein. The sample has 300,000 to 450,000 distinct CDR3 sequences, 25% seen once. Sequencing used blood. The receptor set was obtained from a man aged 45-60 years with Graves' hyperthyroidism.

On this clonotype itself: It may be a read error: a sequence one base away is much more abundant. The J gene is TRBJ1-3, the V gene TRBV3-1, with no clear D. The CDR3 sequence is 14 residues long. Per the germline V gene, CDR1 is LGHDT and CDR2 is YNNKEL (reference sequence). In DNA, the CDR3 is TGTGCCAGCAGCCCGGGAGGCTCTGGAAACACCACATATTTT. This gives the protein CASSPGGSGNTTYF. The full variable domain, in which reference TRBV3-1 and TRBJ1-3 provide the parts outside the CDR3, is DTAVSQTPKYLVTQMGNDKSIKCEQNLGHDTMYWYKQDSKKFLKIMFSYNNKELIINETVPNRFSPKSPDKAHLNLHINSLELGDSAVYFCASSPGGSGNTTYFGEGSWLTVV.

V gene TRBV2 combines with J gene TRBJ2-3; D is unresolved. Per the germline V gene, CDR1 is SNHLY and CDR2 is FYNNEI. This CDR3 has 15 residues. V dropped 3 bases and J dropped 0 bases, with 10 bases sitting between them. The CDR3 region has the DNA TGTGCCAGCAGTGATGTCTCACCTAGCACAGATACGCAGTATTTT. This sequence encodes CASSDVSPSTDTQYF. Together with reference TRBV2 and TRBJ2-3, the CDR3 gives the full variable domain: EPEVTQTPSHQVTQMGQEVILRCVPISNHLYFYWYRQILGQKVEFLVSFYNNEISEKSEIFDDQFSVERPDGSNFTLKIRSTKLEDSAMYFCASSDVSPSTDTQYFGPGTRLTVL.

This chain joins TRBV10-3 and TRBJ2-5; TRBD2 aligns across 7 bases. CDR1 and CDR2 (germline): ENHRY, SYGVKD. Trimming removed 2 bases from V and 4 bases from J; junction bases left unmatched: 10. The CDR3 is 16 amino acids. CDR3 sequence (DNA): TGTGCCATCAGTGAGGTTCTAGCGGTTGACGGAGAGACCCAGTACTTC. Encoded protein: CAISEVLAVDGETQYF.

V gene TRBV5-1 combines with J gene TRBJ2-5; no reliable D call. This CDR3 is 12 amino acids long. Trimming pared 3 bases from V and 3 bases from J, leaving 6 bases between. Looked up from germline, CDR1 is SGHRS and CDR2 is YFSETQ. The CDR3 reads CASSWEEETQYF. Here the CDR3 DNA reads TGCGCCAGCAGCTGGGAAGAAGAGACCCAGTACTTC.

As regards this clonotype: The junction and the germline gene differ at one end; a read error may be behind it. J is TRBJ2-1 and V is TRBV6-2 or TRBV6-3; D remains unclear. Per the germline V gene, CDR1 is MNHEY and CDR2 is SVGEGT. The CDR3 sequence is 12 residues long. The CDR3 here is CASSYSLNERFF. The CDR3 DNA sequence: TGTGCCAGCAGTTACTCCCTCAATGAGCGGTTCTTC.

This chain connects TRBV20-1 to TRBJ2-7, with TRBD2 matching 11 bases. The CDR3 consists of 13 residues. The germline CDR1 and CDR2 sequences are DFQATT and SNEGSKA (reference sequence). The J segment lost 6 bases and the V segment lost 6 bases, leaving 7 bases of the junction unmatched. The CDR3 reads CSALAGGSTEQYF. The CDR3 DNA reads TGCAGTGCGCTAGCGGGAGGATCGACCGAGCAGTACTTC.

The chain joins TRBV5-1 to TRBJ2-6, with TRBD1 matching over 7 bases. Per the germline V gene, CDR1 is SGHRS and CDR2 is YFSETQ. Losses at the gene ends were 3 bases for V and 2 bases for J; bases not matched to a gene: 8. This CDR3 is 17 amino acids long. In DNA, the CDR3 is TGCGCCAGCAGCTGGACAGGAACTTCGACTGGGGCCAACGTCCTGACTTTC. It encodes CASSWTGTSTGANVLTF.

The J gene is TRBJ2-3, the V gene TRBV6-1; D is tentatively TRBD1 or TRBD2 (5 bases each). V was trimmed by 7 bases and J by 5 bases, leaving 13 bases between them. This CDR3 has 13 residues. Germline loops: CDR1 MNHNS, CDR2 SASEGT. The CDR3 DNA follows: TGTGCCAGCAACCCCGGGACCATAGATACGCAGTATTTT. This translates into CASNPGTIDTQYF.

This clonotype showed up just once. The chain uses TRBV29-1 and TRBJ2-3; 8 bases map to TRBD2. This CDR3 has 14 residues. Germline CDR1 and CDR2: SQVTM and ANQGSEA. Trimming took 8 bases from V and 4 from J; bases not matched to a gene: 11. CDR3 DNA sequence: TGCAGCACAAAACCGGGACTAGGTGCAGATACGCAGTATTTT. This translates into CSTKPGLGADTQYF.

This chain uses TRBV5-1 with TRBJ2-5; 7 bases fit TRBD2. Trimming at V came to 5 bases and at J to 1 base, leaving 8 bases not matched to a gene. Germline CDR1 is SGHRS and CDR2 is YFSETQ. CDR3 length: 15 residues. The CDR3, as DNA: TGCGCCAGCAGTTACCAAGCGGGGTTCCAAGAGACCCAGTACTTC. Translation gives CASSYQAGFQETQYF.

This clonotype was counted a few times. This chain links TRBV9 with TRBJ2-1; 8 bases match TRBD2. V gave up 0 bases and J gave up 4 bases; unmatched junction bases: 6. The CDR3 extends over 16 amino acids. Germline CDR1 and CDR2: SGDLS and YYNGEE. The CDR3 nucleotides read TGTGCCAGCAGCGTAGAGTGGAGCGGGAGATACAATGAGCAGTTCTTC. Amino acid sequence: CASSVEWSGRYNEQFF.

J is TRBJ2-2 and V is TRBV7-9, with no clear D. From germline, CDR1 is SEHNR and CDR2 FQNEAQ (reference sequence). V dropped 2 bases and J dropped 4 bases, with 5 bases sitting between them. This CDR3 region has 13 residues. DNA of the CDR3: TGTGCCAGCAGCTTATGGGCCACCGGGGAGCTGTTTTTT. It encodes CASSLWATGELFF. Combining the CDR3 with reference TRBV7-9 and TRBJ2-2 gives the whole variable domain DTGVSQNPRHKITKRGQNVTFRCDPISEHNRLYWYRQTLGQGPEFLTYFQNEAQLEKSRLLSDRFSAERPKGSFSTLEIQRTEQGDSAMYLCASSLWATGELFFGEGSRLTVL.

V gene TRBV6-5 combines with J gene TRBJ2-2, with 11 nucleotides matching TRBD2. CDR1 and CDR2 (germline): MNHEY, SVGAGI. The CDR3 covers 18 residues. The V and J ends lost 0 bases and 2 bases, in that order; junction bases with no gene match: 5. CDR3 nucleotide sequence: TGTGCCAGCAGTTACTCGAGACTAGCGGGACTTAACACCGGGGAGCTGTTTTTT. Translation: CASSYSRLAGLNTGELFF.

This chain uses TRBV5-4 with TRBJ2-3; 7 bases align to TRBD2. Per the germline V gene, CDR1 is SGHNT and CDR2 is YYREEE (reference sequence). The length of the CDR3 is 15 residues. Unmatched junction bases numbered 3, after V lost 0 bases and J lost 2 bases. The CDR3 nucleotides read TGTGCCAGCAGCTTGGCTAGCGGAGTCACAGATACGCAGTATTTT. Translated, it gives CASSLASGVTDTQYF. Full variable domain (remainder filled in from reference TRBV5-4 and TRBJ2-3): ETGVTQSPTHLIKTRGQQVTLRCSSQSGHNTVSWYQQALGQGPQFIFQYYREEENGRGNFPPRFSGLQFPNYSSELNVNALELDDSALYLCASSLASGVTDTQYFGPGTRLTVL.

The J gene is TRBJ1-5, the V gene TRBV12-3 or TRBV12-4; perhaps TRBD1 as D (6 bases). The CDR3 covers 15 residues. Trimming cost V 4 bases and J 3 bases, with 13 bases left between them. In nucleotides, the CDR3 is TGTGCCAGCAGTTGGACTCGGGACATCAATCAGCCCCAGCATTTT. Translation gives CASSWTRDINQPQHF.

This clonotype was recorded a few times. The CDR3 sequence: CSVDSGSDEQYF. For the CDR3, the DNA is TGCAGCGTTGACTCGGGGAGCGACGAGCAGTACTTC. The V call is TRBV29-1, the J call TRBJ2-7, with D perhaps matching TRBD2 (5 bases). The CDR3 contains 12 residues. Trimming shortened V by 3 bases and J by 5 bases, and 11 bases separated the two germline ends. In germline, CDR1 is SQVTM, CDR2 ANQGSEA.

The rearrangement joins TRBV3-1 to TRBJ1-3; no firm D call. V lost 3 bases, J lost 3 bases, and 9 bases lay in between. The CDR3 consists of 14 residues. Germline CDR1 is LGHDT and CDR2 is YNNKEL (reference sequence). The CDR3 coding sequence is TGTGCCAGCAGCCAGGAAGGTGGTGGAAACACCATATATTTT. Residues: CASSQEGGGNTIYF. The entire variable domain, with the rest obtained from reference TRBV3-1 and TRBJ1-3, is as follows: DTAVSQTPKYLVTQMGNDKSIKCEQNLGHDTMYWYKQDSKKFLKIMFSYNNKELIINETVPNRFSPKSPDKAHLNLHINSLELGDSAVYFCASSQEGGGNTIYFGEGSWLTVV.

This clonotype has just a few counts. The chain joins TRBV27 to TRBJ1-2; no clear D. CDR3 length equals 14 residues. CDR1 and CDR2 from the germline V gene are MNHEY and SMNVEV (reference sequence). Between the trimmed V and J ends, which lost 6 bases and 5 bases, there was a span of 16 bases. CDR3 coding DNA: TGTGCCAGCAGCCCTGACGTCGTTGGGTATGGCTACACCTTC. Translation: CASSPDVVGYGYTF.